This record concerns one TCR beta chain sequence. In this sample, this clonotype turned up many times. It lacks a known antigen. Base qualities are not recorded, but no much larger clone differs from it by a single base. There are 14 amino acids in the CDR3, from cysteine to phenylalanine inclusive. Solely the CDR3 DNA is kept, with 42 bases framed from the first base. The junction shows trimming of 2 bases on V and 1 base on J, plus 5 bases between the germline ends. This entry comes from a study of early T cells in non-severe SARS-CoV-2 infection (dated by TCRdb to about 2021). At the level of the whole study: Because TCR sequencing was done on bulk RNA from unsorted whole blood, the alpha and beta chains could not be paired.

Set within a cohort of healthcare workers in London, UK, this nested case-control study involved weekly PCR testing of nasopharyngeal swabs along with blood sampling. Healthcare workers were recruited during the week of the UK lockdown, between 23 and 31 March 2020, and followed weekly for up to 16 weeks. The library was prepared using 5' RACE. These reads were obtained on a NextSeq 500. Unique molecular identifiers were attached to individual cDNA molecules in the TCR library protocol so that sequencing error and PCR bias could be corrected. TCR alpha and beta chains were both sequenced, and the abundances of alpha and beta sequences in each sample were closely correlated with each other. The published analysis was carried out like this. V gene, J gene and CDR3 annotation of TCR sequences was performed with Decombinator V4. TCRs were defined as expanded if a significant change between any two time points was detected under a Poisson model with p below 0.0001. TCR abundances were normalised to the total number of TCRs sequenced in each sample and reported as counts per million. TRAV1-2 paired with TRAJ12, TRAJ20 or TRAJ33 defined MAIT TCRs, while TRAV10 paired with TRAJ18 defined iNKT TCRs. VDJdb, accessed 1 November 2021, was searched for CMV, EBV and SARS-CoV-2 annotated TCRs, excluding TCRs annotated for multiple antigens. TCRdb ran its own pipeline on the public reads, namely fastp trimming at Q25 and MiXCR clone calling, and kept in-frame beta chains. Here each entry gathers all rows of one CDR3 protein and keeps the most common genes and DNA. The V and J calls come from TCRdb's annotation, not from the publication. The sample yields 35,000 to 45,000 distinct CDR3 sequences; under 7% were counted once. Approximately 26% of the sample is held by the ten biggest clonotypes.

The paper as a whole reports these results and caveats: Matching against VDJdb was skewed toward anti-spike CD8 responses, likely underestimated virus-specific expansions, and missed private and CD4 specificities.

This specimen consisted of whole blood, obtained at baseline. The chain was built from TRBV12-3 or TRBV12-4 and TRBJ2-2, with the D gene too uncertain to name. The TCR was taken from an adult who was a healthcare worker with PCR-confirmed SARS-CoV-2 infection or an uninfected control (not recorded which). The CDR3 loop reads CASSLSLNTGELFF. The nucleotide sequence reads as follows: TGTGCCAGCAGTTTATCCCTGAACACCGGGGAGCTGTTTTTT.